These 8 T cell receptor beta chains came from one sample sequenced in a study of cytomegalovirus exposure and HLA in healthy donors. PCR used 60 Vbeta primers and 13 Jbeta primers. Profiled with immunoSEQ multiplex PCR; TCRdb holds only in-frame clones, not every one. The sample consists of over 60,000 clones, about 68% of them appearing once. Sequenced sample: PBMCs. Receptor source: a woman aged 30 to 39 in good health and CMV-seropositive.

This clone was seen only once. V is TRBV7-3 and J is TRBJ2-1, with D possibly TRBD2 on 5 matching bases. Germline lookup yields CDR1 SGHTA and CDR2 FQGTGA. Trimming pared 0 bases from V and 9 bases from J, leaving 12 bases between. There are 14 residues in the CDR3. CDR3 region: CASSLTSGSFEQFF. The CDR3 nucleotides read TGTGCCAGCAGCTTAACGTCGGGAAGTTTTGAGCAGTTCTTC. Looking up the rest from reference TRBV7-3 and TRBJ2-1 gives the full variable domain: GAGVSQTPSNKVTEKGKYVELRCDPISGHTALYWYRQSLGQGPEFLIYFQGTGAADDSGLPNDRFFAVRPEGSVSTLKIQRTERGDSAVYLCASSLTSGSFEQFFGPGTRLTVL.

The chain joins TRBV28 to TRBJ1-1, with D uncertain. Germline V gives CDR1 MDHEN, CDR2 SYDVKM. Trimming removed 7 bases from V and 4 bases from J, with 13 bases in between. This CDR3 region has 13 residues. The DNA of the CDR3 is TGTGCCAGCACTAGGTGGGTCGGCACTGAAGCTTTCTTT. This gives the protein CASTRWVGTEAFF.

CDR3 DNA sequence: TGTGCCAGCAGCTTCAGGGAAGGCTACACCTTC. Residues: CASSFREGYTF. The chain uses TRBV5-6 and TRBJ1-2, with D possibly matching TRBD1 (5 bases). CDR1 is SGHDT, CDR2 YYEEEE, per germline. V dropped 2 bases and J dropped 8 bases, with 7 bases sitting between them. This CDR3 has 11 amino acids.

The chain recombines TRBV5-4 with TRBJ1-2; TRBD1 matches at 8 bases. The germline CDR1 and CDR2 sequences are SGHNT and YYREEE (reference sequence). CDR3 length: 16 residues. The V segment lost 1 base and the J segment 4 bases; nucleotides outside the gene matches: 9. CDR3 nucleotide sequence: TGTGCCAGCAGCTTGAGGGCAGGGGGCGCCGGCTATGGCTACACCTTC. Protein sequence: CASSLRAGGAGYGYTF.

The chain links TRBV21-1 to TRBJ2-3; the DNA was not used to check the table's D call, TRBD2. TRBV21-1 is assigned pseudogene status. The CDR3 totals 12 residues. CDR3 loop: CANRDLTDTQYF. CDR3 coding DNA: TGTGCCAACCGGGACTTAACAGATACGCAGTATTTT.

The V gene is TRBV27, the J gene TRBJ2-5, with 11 nucleotides matching TRBD2. J was trimmed by 1 base and V by 5 bases; bases with no gene match: 12. This CDR3 is built from 18 residues. Germline CDR1 reads MNHEY; CDR2 reads SMNVEV (reference sequence). The CDR3 here is CASSPPGPLAGGQETQYF. The CDR3 nucleotides read TGTGCCAGCAGTCCCCCCGGCCCCCTAGCGGGAGGCCAAGAGACCCAGTACTTC.

The CDR3 DNA sequence: TGTGCCAGCAGCCGAGCGGGAGGGATCGACGAGCAGTACTTC. Encoded protein: CASSRAGGIDEQYF. The genes are TRBV7-2 and TRBJ2-7; TRBD2 aligns across 10 bases. There are 14 residues in the CDR3. The germline V gene has CDR1 SGHTA and CDR2 FQGNSA. J was trimmed by 5 bases and V by 5 bases; bases with no gene match: 6.

The chain couples TRBV7-6 to TRBJ2-5; TRBD1 might be the D (5 bases). The CDR3 runs to 12 residues. The germline gives CDR1 SGHVS, CDR2 FNYEAQ. V shed 4 bases and J shed 4 bases, with 7 bases lying between them. CDR3: CASSSRGETQYF. The CDR3 DNA reads as TGTGCCAGCAGCTCAAGGGGAGAGACCCAGTACTTC.